This TCR beta chain was observed in a study of T cell repertoires in aging, cancer and after chemotherapy. Study-wide results and caveats: Across the chemotherapy interval, each cancer cohort showed higher median generation probability, suggesting thymic rebound.

The template was genomic DNA from peripheral blood, not RNA. By share, this clonotype counts as medium-sized. Its antigen is still unknown. The CDR3 spans 17 residues. Germline CDR1 and CDR2: LNHDA and SQIVND (reference sequence). V lost 0 bases and J 4 bases, leaving 18 bases between the germline ends. TRB rearrangements spanning V, D and J were amplified using mixed TRB-A/B primers. TCRdb reprocessed the multiplex PCR reads with MiXCR, giving one entry per CDR3 protein. In the table there are over 10,000 distinct CDR3 sequences, 20% to 30% of which are singletons. The source is a human donor in good health. What was sequenced was blood. This chain joins TRBV19 and TRBJ1-2; D not certain. The CDR3 here is CASSIDRPNVKSYGYTF. CDR3 bases: TGTGCCAGTAGTATAGACCGGCCCAACGTCAAGAGCTATGGCTACACCTTC.